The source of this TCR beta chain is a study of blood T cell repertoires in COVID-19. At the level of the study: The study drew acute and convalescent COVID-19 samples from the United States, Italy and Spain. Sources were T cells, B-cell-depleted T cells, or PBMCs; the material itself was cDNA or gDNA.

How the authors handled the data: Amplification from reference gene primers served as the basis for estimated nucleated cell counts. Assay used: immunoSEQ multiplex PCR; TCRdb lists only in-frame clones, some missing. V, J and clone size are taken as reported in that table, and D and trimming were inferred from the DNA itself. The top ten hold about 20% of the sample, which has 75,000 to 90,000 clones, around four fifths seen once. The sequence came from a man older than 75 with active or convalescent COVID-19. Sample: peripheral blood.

CDR3 DNA: TGTGCCAGCAGCTCCCCCCGAAACAGGGGCGACGCAACTAATGAAAAACTGTTTTTT. Its translation: CASSSPRNRGDATNEKLFF. The J gene is TRBJ1-4, the V gene TRBV7-8; 7 bases map to TRBD1. V dropped 4 bases and J dropped 0; count of bases not matched to a gene: 14. Germline V gene lookup returns CDR1 SGHVS and CDR2 FQNEAQ. The CDR3 is made up of 19 amino acids.